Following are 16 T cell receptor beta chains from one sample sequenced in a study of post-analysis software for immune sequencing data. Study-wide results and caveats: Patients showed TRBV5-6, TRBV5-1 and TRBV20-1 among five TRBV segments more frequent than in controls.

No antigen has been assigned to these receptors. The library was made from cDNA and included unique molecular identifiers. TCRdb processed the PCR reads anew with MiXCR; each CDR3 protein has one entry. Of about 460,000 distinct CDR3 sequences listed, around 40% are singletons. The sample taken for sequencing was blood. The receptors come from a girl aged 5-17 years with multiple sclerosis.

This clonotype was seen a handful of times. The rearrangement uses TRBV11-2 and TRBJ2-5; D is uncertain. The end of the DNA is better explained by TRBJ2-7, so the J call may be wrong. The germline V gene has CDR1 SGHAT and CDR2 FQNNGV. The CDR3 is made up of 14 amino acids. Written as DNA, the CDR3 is TGTGCCAGCAGCTTTAGTCTAGGCCTCGACGAGCAGTACTTC. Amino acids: CASSFSLGLDEQYF.

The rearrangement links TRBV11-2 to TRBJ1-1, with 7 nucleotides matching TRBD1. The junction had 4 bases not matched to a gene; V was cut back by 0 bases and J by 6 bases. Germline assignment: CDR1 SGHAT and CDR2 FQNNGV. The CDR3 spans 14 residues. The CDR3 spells CASSLEGGDAEAFF. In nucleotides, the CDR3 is TGTGCCAGCAGCTTAGAAGGGGGCGACGCTGAAGCTTTCTTT.

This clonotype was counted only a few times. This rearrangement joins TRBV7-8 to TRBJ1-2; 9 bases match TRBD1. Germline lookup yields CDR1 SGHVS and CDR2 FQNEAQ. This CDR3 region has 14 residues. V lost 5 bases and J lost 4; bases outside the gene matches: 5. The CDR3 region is CASSIQGATYGYTF. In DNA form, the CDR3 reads TGTGCCAGCAGCATACAGGGGGCGACCTATGGCTACACCTTC.

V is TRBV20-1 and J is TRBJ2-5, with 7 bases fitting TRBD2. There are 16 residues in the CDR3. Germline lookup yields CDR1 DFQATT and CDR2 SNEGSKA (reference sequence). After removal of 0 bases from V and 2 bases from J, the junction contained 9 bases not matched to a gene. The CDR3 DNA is TGCAGTGCTAGAGATCCACTAGTGGGACTACAAGAGACCCAGTACTTC. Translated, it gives CSARDPLVGLQETQYF.

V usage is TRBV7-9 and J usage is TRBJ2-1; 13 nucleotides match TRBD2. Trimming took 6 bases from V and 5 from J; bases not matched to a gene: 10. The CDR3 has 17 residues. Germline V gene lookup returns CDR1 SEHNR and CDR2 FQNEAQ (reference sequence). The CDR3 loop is CASRGLAGSIEDNEQFF. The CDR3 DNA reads TGTGCCAGCAGGGGACTAGCGGGATCTATCGAGGACAATGAGCAGTTCTTC.

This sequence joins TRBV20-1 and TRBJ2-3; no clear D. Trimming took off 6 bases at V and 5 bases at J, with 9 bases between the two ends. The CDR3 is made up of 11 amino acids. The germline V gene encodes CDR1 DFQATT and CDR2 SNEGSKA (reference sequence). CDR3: CSASPGDTQYF. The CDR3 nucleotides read TGCAGTGCATCTCCCGGAGATACGCAGTATTTT.

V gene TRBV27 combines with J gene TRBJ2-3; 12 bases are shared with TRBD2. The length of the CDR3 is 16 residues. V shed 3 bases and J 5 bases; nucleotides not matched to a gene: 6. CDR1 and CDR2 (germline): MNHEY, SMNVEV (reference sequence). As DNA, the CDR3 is TGTGCCAGCAGTTTCTACGGACTAGCGGGATTAGATACGCAGTATTTT. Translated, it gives CASSFYGLAGLDTQYF.

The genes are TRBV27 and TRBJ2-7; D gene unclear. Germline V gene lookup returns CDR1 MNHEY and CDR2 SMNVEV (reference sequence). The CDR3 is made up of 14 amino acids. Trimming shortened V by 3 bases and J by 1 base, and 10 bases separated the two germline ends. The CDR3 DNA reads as TGTGCCAGCAGTTTGTCAGTCGTTTCCTACGAGCAGTACTTC. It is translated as CASSLSVVSYEQYF.

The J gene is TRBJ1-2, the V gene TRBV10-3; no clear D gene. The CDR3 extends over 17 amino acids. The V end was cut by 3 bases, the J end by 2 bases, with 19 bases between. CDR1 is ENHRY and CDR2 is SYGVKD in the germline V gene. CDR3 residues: CAISEVADARVNYGYTF. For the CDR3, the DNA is TGTGCCATCAGTGAAGTGGCAGATGCCCGTGTGAACTATGGCTACACCTTC.

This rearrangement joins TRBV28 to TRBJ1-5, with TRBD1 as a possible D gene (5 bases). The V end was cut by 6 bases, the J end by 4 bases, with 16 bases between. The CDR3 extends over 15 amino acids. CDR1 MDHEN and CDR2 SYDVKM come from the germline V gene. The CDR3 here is CASSPTGTRNQPQHF. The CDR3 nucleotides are TGTGCCAGCAGCCCAACCGGGACGCGAAATCAGCCCCAGCATTTT.

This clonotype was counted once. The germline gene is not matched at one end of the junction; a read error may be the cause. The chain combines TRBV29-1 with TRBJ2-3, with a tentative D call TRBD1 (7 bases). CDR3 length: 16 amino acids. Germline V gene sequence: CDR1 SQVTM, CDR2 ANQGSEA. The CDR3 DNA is TGCTGCGTTGAGCGTCCAGGGGGGCCATCGACAGATACGCAGTATTTT. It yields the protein CCVERPGGPSTDTQYF.

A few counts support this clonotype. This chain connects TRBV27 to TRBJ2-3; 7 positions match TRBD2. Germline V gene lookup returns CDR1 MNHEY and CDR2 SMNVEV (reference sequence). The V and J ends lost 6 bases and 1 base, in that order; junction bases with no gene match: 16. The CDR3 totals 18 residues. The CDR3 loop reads CASRRLLGLAEGTDTQYF. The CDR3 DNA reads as TGTGCCAGCAGAAGACTCCTAGGGCTAGCGGAAGGCACAGATACGCAGTATTTT.

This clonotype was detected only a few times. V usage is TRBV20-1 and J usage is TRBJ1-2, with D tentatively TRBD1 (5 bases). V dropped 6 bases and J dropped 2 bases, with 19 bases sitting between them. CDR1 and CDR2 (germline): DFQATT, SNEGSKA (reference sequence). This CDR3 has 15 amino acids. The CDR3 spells CSAVRAPKGNYGYTF. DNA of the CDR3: TGCAGTGCAGTCCGGGCCCCAAAGGGGAACTATGGCTACACCTTC.

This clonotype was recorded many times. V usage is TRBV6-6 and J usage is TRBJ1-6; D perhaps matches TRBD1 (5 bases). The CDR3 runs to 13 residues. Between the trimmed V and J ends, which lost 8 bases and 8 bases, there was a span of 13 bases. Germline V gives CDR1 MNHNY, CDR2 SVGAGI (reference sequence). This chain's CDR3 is CASAQGKDSPLHF. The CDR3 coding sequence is TGTGCCAGCGCGCAGGGAAAAGATTCACCCCTCCACTTT.

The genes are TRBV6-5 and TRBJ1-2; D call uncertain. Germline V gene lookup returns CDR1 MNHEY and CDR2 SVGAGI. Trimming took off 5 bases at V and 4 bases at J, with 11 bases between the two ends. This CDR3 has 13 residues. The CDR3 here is CASSTRAGYGYTF. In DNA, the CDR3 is TGTGCCAGCAGTACAAGGGCCGGCTATGGCTACACCTTC.

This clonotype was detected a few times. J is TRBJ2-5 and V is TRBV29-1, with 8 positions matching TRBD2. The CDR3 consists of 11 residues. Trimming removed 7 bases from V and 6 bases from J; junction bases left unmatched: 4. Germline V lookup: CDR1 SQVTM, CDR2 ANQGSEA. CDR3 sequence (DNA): TGCAGCGGCGGGGGGTGGAAGACCCAGTACTTC. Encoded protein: CSGGGWKTQYF.